These 4 T cell receptor beta chains were all obtained from the same sample, sequenced in a study of CXCR4 blockade with PD-1 therapy in pancreatic cancer. The assay was immunoSEQ multiplex PCR, and TCRdb's table has in-frame clones only and misses some. The sample includes approximately 5,200 clones, 48% seen only once; the top ten take about 7.5%. The sequenced material came from tumor tissue. All receptors derive from a human donor with pancreatic ductal adenocarcinoma.

This rearrangement joins TRBV28 to TRBJ1-1; 7 nucleotides line up with TRBD1. CDR3 length: 15 residues. V lost 3 bases and J lost 2; bases outside the gene matches: 6. Germline-derived CDR1 and CDR2 are MDHEN and SYDVKM. The CDR3 reads CASSLTQGGNTEAFF. The CDR3 DNA follows: TGTGCCAGCAGTTTGACGCAGGGGGGAAACACTGAAGCTTTCTTT.

J is TRBJ1-2 and V is TRBV30; 7 bases are shared with TRBD1. The CDR3 has 15 residues. The V gene's germline CDR1 is GTSNPN and CDR2 SVGIG (reference sequence). The V segment lost 2 bases and the J segment 7 bases; nucleotides outside the gene matches: 13. CDR3: CAWSLNSQGRGGYTF. For the CDR3, the DNA is TGTGCCTGGAGTTTAAACTCACAGGGGCGGGGTGGCTACACCTTC.

This clone was observed a few times. The V and J genes are TRBV6-8 and TRBJ2-3; D is unresolved. CDR1 is MNHGY, CDR2 SAAAGT, per germline. This CDR3 is built from 18 residues. V was cut by 6 bases and J by 4 bases, with 26 bases left in between. The CDR3 coding sequence is TGTGCCAGCAGCGCCTATCCAGGACGGAGTACAAAACCAGATACGCAGTATTTT. Residues: CASSAYPGRSTKPDTQYF.

This clone has only a few counts. The chain has TRBV18 and TRBJ1-5; D is uncertain. CDR1 KGHSH and CDR2 LQKENI come from the germline V gene. V lost 2 bases and J lost 3, with 11 bases in between. This CDR3 comprises 15 residues. The CDR3: CASSPDGGSNQPQHF. CDR3 coding DNA: TGTGCCAGCTCACCAGACGGCGGCTCCAATCAGCCCCAGCATTTT.